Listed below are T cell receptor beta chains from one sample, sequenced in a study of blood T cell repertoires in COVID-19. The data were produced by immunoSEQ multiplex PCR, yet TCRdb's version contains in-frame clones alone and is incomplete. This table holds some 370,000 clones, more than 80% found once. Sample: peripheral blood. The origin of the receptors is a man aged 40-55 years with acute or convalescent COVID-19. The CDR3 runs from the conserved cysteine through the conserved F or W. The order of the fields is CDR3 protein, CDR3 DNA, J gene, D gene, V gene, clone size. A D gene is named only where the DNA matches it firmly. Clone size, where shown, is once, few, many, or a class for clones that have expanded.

CDR3aa: CASSFRQGGVSPLHF
CDR3nt: TGTGCCAGCAGCTTTAGACAGGGAGGTGTTTCACCCCTCCACTTT
j_gene: TRBJ1-6
d_gene: TRBD1
v_gene: TRBV7-9
abundance: -

CDR3aa: CASSQGRQANYGYTF
CDR3nt: TGTGCCAGCAGCCAAGGTCGGCAGGCTAACTATGGCTACACCTTC
j_gene: TRBJ1-2
d_gene: -
v_gene: TRBV4-2
abundance: -

CDR3aa: CSANPSSGGQTDTQYF
CDR3nt: TGCAGCGCAAATCCGTCTAGCGGGGGACAAACAGATACGCAGTATTTT
j_gene: TRBJ2-3
d_gene: TRBD2
v_gene: TRBV29-1
abundance: -

CDR3aa: CASSLSGNTIYF
CDR3nt: TGTGCCAGCAGTCTTTCTGGAAACACCATATATTTT
j_gene: TRBJ1-3
d_gene: -
v_gene: TRBV28
abundance: -

CDR3aa: CASSFQTGSYEQYF
CDR3nt: TGCGCCAGCAGCTTCCAGACAGGGAGCTACGAGCAGTACTTC
j_gene: TRBJ2-7
d_gene: TRBD1
v_gene: TRBV5-1
abundance: once

CDR3aa: CASSLGTGATQPQHF
CDR3nt: TGCGCCAGCAGCTTGGGGACAGGGGCGACTCAGCCCCAGCATTTT
j_gene: TRBJ1-5
d_gene: TRBD1
v_gene: TRBV5-1
abundance: -

CDR3aa: CASSLDLQGTQYF
CDR3nt: TGTGCCAGCAGCTTAGATTTACAGGGTACGCAGTATTTT
j_gene: TRBJ2-3
d_gene: -
v_gene: TRBV11-2
abundance: once

CDR3aa: CASSKQGTNTEAFF
CDR3nt: TGTGCCAGCAGTAAACAGGGGACGAACACTGAAGCTTTCTTT
j_gene: TRBJ1-1
d_gene: TRBD1
v_gene: TRBV28
abundance: -

CDR3aa: CASRGQGSREQYF
CDR3nt: TGTGCCAGCAGGGGACAGGGTTCTCGAGAGCAGTACTTC
j_gene: TRBJ2-7
d_gene: TRBD1
v_gene: TRBV28
abundance: -

CDR3aa: CASSLAGRGDEKLFF
CDR3nt: TGCGCCAGCAGCTTGGCCGGCAGGGGTGATGAAAAACTGTTTTTT
j_gene: TRBJ1-4
d_gene: -
v_gene: TRBV5-1
abundance: -

CDR3aa: CASSWGTGGTEAFF
CDR3nt: TGCGCCAGCAGCTGGGGGACAGGAGGTACTGAAGCTTTCTTT
j_gene: TRBJ1-1
d_gene: TRBD1
v_gene: TRBV5-1
abundance: -

CDR3aa: CASSQSAEQFF
CDR3nt: TGTGCCAGCAGCCAGAGCGCCGAGCAGTTCTTC
j_gene: TRBJ2-1
d_gene: -
v_gene: TRBV7-3
abundance: -

CDR3aa: CASSFSPYIRQGRVNYEQYF
CDR3nt: TGTGCCAGCAGTTTTAGTCCATATATTCGGCAGGGAAGGGTAAATTACGAGCAGTACTTC
j_gene: TRBJ2-7
d_gene: -
v_gene: TRBV27
abundance: -

CDR3aa: CASSLVSGQNTEAFF
CDR3nt: TGTGCCAGCAGCTTAGTCTCAGGTCAAAACACTGAAGCTTTCTTT
j_gene: TRBJ1-1
d_gene: -
v_gene: TRBV7-9
abundance: medium-sized

CDR3aa: CASSWPGTDTQYF
CDR3nt: TGCGCCAGCAGCTGGCCGGGGACAGATACGCAGTATTTT
j_gene: TRBJ2-3
d_gene: -
v_gene: TRBV5-1
abundance: -

CDR3aa: CASSLAQTGLTTEAFF
CDR3nt: TGTGCCAGCAGCTTAGCCCAGACAGGGCTAACCACTGAAGCTTTCTTT
j_gene: TRBJ1-1
d_gene: TRBD1
v_gene: TRBV7-8
abundance: -

CDR3aa: CASSPGTGRSYEQYF
CDR3nt: TGTGCCAGCAGCCCAGGGACAGGTCGATCCTACGAGCAGTACTTC
j_gene: TRBJ2-7
d_gene: TRBD1
v_gene: TRBV3-1/TRBV3-2
abundance: -

CDR3aa: CASSRVLRTEAFF
CDR3nt: TGTGCCAGCAGCCGAGTTTTGCGGACTGAAGCTTTCTTT
j_gene: TRBJ1-1
d_gene: -
v_gene: TRBV6-5
abundance: -

CDR3aa: CASSIGTGANQPQHF
CDR3nt: TGTGCCAGCAGCATAGGGACAGGGGCTAATCAGCCCCAGCATTTT
j_gene: TRBJ1-5
d_gene: TRBD1
v_gene: TRBV5-6
abundance: -

CDR3aa: CASKEGAYNSPLHF
CDR3nt: TGTGCCAGCAAAGAGGGGGCATATAATTCACCCCTCCACTTT
j_gene: TRBJ1-6
d_gene: TRBD1
v_gene: TRBV13
abundance: -

CDR3aa: CASSGTGSQPQHF
CDR3nt: TGTGCCAGCAGCGGGACAGGGAGTCAGCCCCAGCATTTT
j_gene: TRBJ1-5
d_gene: TRBD1
v_gene: TRBV7-8
abundance: -

CDR3aa: CASSVPSSETQYF
CDR3nt: TGTGCCAGCAGCGTACCTTCTTCAGAGACCCAGTACTTC
j_gene: TRBJ2-5
d_gene: -
v_gene: TRBV9
abundance: once

CDR3aa: CASSLSATSNSPLHF
CDR3nt: TGTGCCAGCAGCTTATCGGCGACTTCCAATTCACCCCTCCACTTT
j_gene: TRBJ1-6
d_gene: -
v_gene: TRBV7-2
abundance: -

CDR3aa: CASINLAGTPSYEQYF
CDR3nt: TGTGCCAGCATTAACCTAGCCGGGACACCGTCCTACGAGCAGTACTTC
j_gene: TRBJ2-7
d_gene: -
v_gene: TRBV6-6
abundance: -

CDR3aa: CASSLWGGQPQHF
CDR3nt: TGTGCCAGCAGTTTATGGGGGGGTCAGCCCCAGCATTTT
j_gene: TRBJ1-5
d_gene: -
v_gene: TRBV28
abundance: once

CDR3aa: CASFDRLGDQPQHF
CDR3nt: TGTGCCAGCTTTGACAGGTTAGGGGATCAGCCCCAGCATTTT
j_gene: TRBJ1-5
d_gene: -
v_gene: TRBV28
abundance: -

CDR3aa: CASSLGQDNEQFF
CDR3nt: TGTGCCAGCAGTTTGGGACAGGACAATGAGCAGTTCTTC
j_gene: TRBJ2-1
d_gene: TRBD1
v_gene: TRBV6-5
abundance: -

CDR3aa: CASSQDQKTTTLGNTIYF
CDR3nt: TGTGCCAGCAGCCAAGATCAGAAAACCACGACACTTGGAAACACCATATATTTT
j_gene: TRBJ1-3
d_gene: -
v_gene: TRBV14
abundance: -

CDR3aa: CASSPGVPANEKLFF
CDR3nt: TGTGCCAGCAGCCCGGGGGTCCCGGCTAATGAAAAACTGTTTTTT
j_gene: TRBJ1-4
d_gene: -
v_gene: TRBV7-9
abundance: once

CDR3aa: CASSDRGSNQPQHF
CDR3nt: TGTGCCAGCAGTGACAGGGGAAGCAATCAGCCCCAGCATTTT
j_gene: TRBJ1-5
d_gene: -
v_gene: TRBV6-1
abundance: once

CDR3aa: CASSLAGQGARNTEAFF
CDR3nt: TGCGCCAGCAGCTTGGCCGGGCAGGGGGCCAGGAACACTGAAGCTTTCTTT
j_gene: TRBJ1-1
d_gene: TRBD1
v_gene: TRBV5-1
abundance: -

CDR3aa: CASSLAETGVNYGYTF
CDR3nt: TGTGCCAGCAGCTTAGCGGAGACAGGGGTGAACTATGGCTACACCTTC
j_gene: TRBJ1-2
d_gene: TRBD1
v_gene: TRBV7-8
abundance: -

CDR3aa: CASIQGVGTASYNEQFF
CDR3nt: TGTGCCAGCATTCAGGGCGTGGGGACAGCCTCCTACAATGAGCAGTTCTTC
j_gene: TRBJ2-1
d_gene: TRBD1
v_gene: TRBV28
abundance: -

CDR3aa: CAIQTGENYGYTF
CDR3nt: TGTGCCATCCAGACAGGGGAGAACTATGGCTACACCTTC
j_gene: TRBJ1-2
d_gene: TRBD1
v_gene: TRBV28
abundance: -

CDR3aa: CASSQETSGGATDTQYF
CDR3nt: TGCGCCAGCAGCCAAGAGACTAGCGGGGGGGCGACAGATACGCAGTATTTT
j_gene: TRBJ2-3
d_gene: TRBD2
v_gene: TRBV4-3
abundance: -

CDR3aa: CASSPVRGADSPLHF
CDR3nt: TGTGCCAGCAGCCCAGTGCGGGGGGCGGATTCACCCCTCCACTTT
j_gene: TRBJ1-6
d_gene: -
v_gene: TRBV11-2
abundance: -

CDR3aa: CASSYRVNTEAFF
CDR3nt: TGTGCCAGCAGTTACAGAGTGAACACTGAAGCTTTCTTT
j_gene: TRBJ1-1
d_gene: -
v_gene: TRBV6-5
abundance: -

CDR3aa: CASSILLGGQNSNQPQHF
CDR3nt: TGTGCCAGTAGTATTCTGCTCGGAGGCCAAAATAGCAATCAGCCCCAGCATTTT
j_gene: TRBJ1-5
d_gene: -
v_gene: TRBV19
abundance: -

CDR3aa: CASTLQGPEGYNEQFF
CDR3nt: TGTGCCAGCACCTTACAGGGGCCTGAGGGCTACAATGAGCAGTTCTTC
j_gene: TRBJ2-1
d_gene: TRBD1
v_gene: TRBV6-6
abundance: -

CDR3aa: CASSLSALRGTEAFF
CDR3nt: TGCGCCAGCAGCTTGTCAGCGTTAAGAGGCACTGAAGCTTTCTTT
j_gene: TRBJ1-1
d_gene: -
v_gene: TRBV5-1
abundance: -

CDR3aa: CASSLDREKKLFF
CDR3nt: TGTGCCAGCAGCTTAGACAGGGAGAAAAAACTGTTTTTT
j_gene: TRBJ1-4
d_gene: -
v_gene: TRBV7-8
abundance: -

CDR3aa: CASSPGTDLWGNEKLFF
CDR3nt: TGTGCCAGCAGCCCCGGGACAGACCTTTGGGGTAATGAAAAACTGTTTTTT
j_gene: TRBJ1-4
d_gene: TRBD1
v_gene: TRBV27
abundance: -

CDR3aa: CASSSGTGHGNTIYF
CDR3nt: TGTGCCAGCAGTTCAGGGACAGGGCATGGAAACACCATATATTTT
j_gene: TRBJ1-3
d_gene: TRBD1
v_gene: TRBV7-2
abundance: -

CDR3aa: CASSEGRDSGELFF
CDR3nt: TGCGCCAGCAGTGAAGGCAGGGATAGCGGGGAGCTGTTTTTT
j_gene: TRBJ2-2
d_gene: -
v_gene: TRBV10-1
abundance: -

CDR3aa: CASKDEGSQPQHF
CDR3nt: TGTGCCAGCAAGGATGAGGGAAGTCAGCCCCAGCATTTT
j_gene: TRBJ1-5
d_gene: -
v_gene: TRBV2
abundance: -